Each of the 16 T cell receptor beta chains below was sequenced from the same sample in a study of CD8 T cells in Susac syndrome. About 0.45 to 1 ug RNA was reverse transcribed with random hexamers. MiXCR was run by TCRdb on the immunoSEQ multiplex PCR reads, yielding one entry per CDR3 protein. The top ten clones hold under 0.15% of a sample with about 430,000 distinct CDR3 sequences, approximately 85% of them seen once. The material sequenced was CD8+ T cells from PBMCs. The receptors stem from a human donor with multiple sclerosis.

The chain combines TRBV27 with TRBJ1-2, with TRBD1 matching 8 bases. Looked up from germline, CDR1 is MNHEY and CDR2 is SMNVEV (reference sequence). Trimming cost V 3 bases and J 8 bases; bases outside gene matches: 5. CDR3 length: 13 amino acids. In DNA form, the CDR3 reads TGTGCCAGCAGTTTCGGGGACAGGCAAGGCTACACCTTC. It encodes CASSFGDRQGYTF.

The rearrangement joins TRBV19 to TRBJ2-7, with D tentatively TRBD2 (6 bases). The germline V gene has CDR1 LNHDA and CDR2 SQIVND (reference sequence). V dropped 7 bases and J dropped 7 bases, with 11 bases sitting between them. The CDR3 is made up of 11 amino acids. CDR3 in DNA: TGTGCCAGTACCTGGGGGGAAGAGCAGTACTTC. Protein sequence: CASTWGEEQYF. The full variable domain, with the rest looked up from reference TRBV19 and TRBJ2-7, is DGGITQSPKYLFRKEGQNVTLSCEQNLNHDAMYWYRQDPGQGLRLIYYSQIVNDFQKGDIAEGYSVSREKKESFPLTVTSAQKNPTAFYLCASTWGEEQYFGPGTRLTVT.

The chain uses TRBV13 and TRBJ2-1; D is uncertain. The CDR3 is made up of 12 amino acids. Trimming left V 6 bases short and J 6 bases short, with 9 bases between. Per germline, CDR1 PRHDT and CDR2 FYEKMQ (reference sequence). In DNA form, the CDR3 reads TGTGCCAGCAGTTTACCGGGCAATGAGCAGTTCTTC. It is translated as CASSLPGNEQFF.

The chain employs TRBV5-6 and TRBJ1-5, with unresolved D. CDR1 is SGHDT, CDR2 YYEEEE, per germline. V lost 1 base to trimming and J lost 2 bases, with 10 bases between them. The CDR3 loop spans 15 amino acids. The CDR3 protein is CASSLRMEGNQPQHF. The CDR3 coding sequence is TGTGCCAGCAGCTTGCGGATGGAGGGCAATCAGCCCCAGCATTTT.

The V and J genes are TRBV5-1 and TRBJ2-3, with D possibly being TRBD1 or TRBD2 (5 bases each). This CDR3 is built from 14 residues. Germline assignment: CDR1 SGHRS and CDR2 YFSETQ. V was cut by 4 bases and J by 2 bases, with 11 bases left in between. CDR3 nucleotide sequence: TGCGCCAGCAGCCCCTGGGGGTACACAGATACGCAGTATTTT. As protein: CASSPWGYTDTQYF. Based on the CDR3 plus reference TRBV5-1 and TRBJ2-3, the full variable domain is KAGVTQTPRYLIKTRGQQVTLSCSPISGHRSVSWYQQTPGQGLQFLFEYFSETQRNKGNFPGRFSGRQFSNSRSEMNVSTLELGDSALYLCASSPWGYTDTQYFGPGTRLTVL.

The chain recombines TRBV27 with TRBJ2-7; 8 nucleotides align to TRBD2. The V segment lost 8 bases and the J segment 2 bases; nucleotides outside the gene matches: 8. CDR1 and CDR2 (germline): MNHEY, SMNVEV (reference sequence). This CDR3 is built from 14 residues. CDR3 DNA: TGTGCCAGCGCTGGGACTAGTCCCGCCTACGAGCAGTACTTC. It yields the protein CASAGTSPAYEQYF.

The CDR3 is CASSHKLGAWQPNPLNTGELFF. The CDR3 bases are TGTGCCAGCAGTCACAAGCTCGGGGCGTGGCAGCCAAATCCCCTGAACACCGGGGAGCTGTTTTTT. This chain links TRBV27 with TRBJ2-2; TRBD1 or TRBD2 may be the D gene (5 bases each). Germline-derived CDR1 and CDR2 are MNHEY and SMNVEV (reference sequence). The CDR3 sequence is 22 residues long. V was cut by 5 bases and J by 1 base, with 32 bases left in between.

The CDR3 is CANSPRLNTEAFF. DNA for the CDR3: TGTGCCAACAGTCCGAGACTGAACACTGAAGCTTTCTTT. The chain is built from TRBV14 and TRBJ1-1, with D uncertain. The germline V gene encodes CDR1 SGHDN and CDR2 FVKESK. The CDR3 has 13 amino acids. V lost 10 bases and J lost 0, with 12 bases in between.

The table lists this clonotype with a count of one. The chain uses TRBV27 and TRBJ2-7, with 7 bases that match TRBD1. The CDR3 consists of 14 residues. Germline V CDR1 and CDR2: MNHEY, SMNVEV (reference sequence). V trimming: 4 bases; J trimming: 0 bases; junction bases outside the gene matches: 3. CDR3 loop: CASSSRGFSYEQYF. The CDR3 DNA reads as TGTGCCAGCAGTTCCAGGGGGTTCTCCTACGAGCAGTACTTC.

V gene TRBV5-8 combines with J gene TRBJ1-5, with D unclear. The V and J ends lost 6 bases and 1 base respectively, with 17 bases between them. The CDR3 is made up of 16 amino acids. CDR1 and CDR2 (germline): SGHTS, YDEGEE. The CDR3 reads CASTMGKDPSNQPQHF. The CDR3 DNA sequence: TGTGCCAGCACCATGGGCAAGGATCCAAGCAATCAGCCCCAGCATTTT.

The V call is TRBV28, the J call TRBJ2-4; TRBD1 aligns across 11 bases. The CDR3 length is 14 residues. Per germline, CDR1 MDHEN and CDR2 SYDVKM. With V trimmed by 3 bases and J by 8 bases, 3 bases remained unmatched. CDR3 loop: CASSFPGQGDIQYF. CDR3 DNA: TGTGCCAGCAGTTTTCCGGGACAGGGGGACATTCAGTACTTC.

A few counts support this clonotype. V gene TRBV12-3 or TRBV12-4 combines with J gene TRBJ2-5; the match to TRBD2 covers 10 bases. The CDR3 totals 16 residues. J gave up 3 bases and V 4 bases, and 8 bases lay outside the gene matches. CDR3 sequence reads: CASSSSGGDPEETQYF. The CDR3 region has the DNA TGTGCCAGCAGTTCAAGCGGGGGGGACCCCGAAGAGACCCAGTACTTC.

This rearrangement joins TRBV5-5 to TRBJ1-5; 10 bases align to TRBD1. Trimming removed 4 bases from V and 0 bases from J; junction bases left unmatched: 4. Germline V lookup: CDR1 SGHKS, CDR2 YYEKEE (reference sequence). The length of the CDR3 is 16 residues. CDR3 DNA sequence: TGTGCCAGCAGCCGAGGGACAGGGGATAGCAATCAGCCCCAGCATTTT. Its protein is CASSRGTGDSNQPQHF. Full variable domain (rest looked up from reference TRBV5-5 and TRBJ1-5): DAGVTQSPTHLIKTRGQQVTLRCSPISGHKSVSWYQQVLGQGPQFIFQYYEKEERGRGNFPDRFSARQFPNYSSELNVNALLLGDSALYLCASSRGTGDSNQPQHFGDGTRLSIL.

Here the CDR3 reads CSVADSLPEQYF. The CDR3 DNA reads as TGCAGCGTGGCCGACAGTCTCCCCGAGCAGTACTTC. The chain employs TRBV29-1 and TRBJ2-7; possible D gene TRBD1, 5 bases. Germline V gives CDR1 SQVTM, CDR2 ANQGSEA. The CDR3 spans 12 residues. Trimming took 6 bases from V and 6 from J, leaving 15 bases between them.

V gene TRBV6-5 combines with J gene TRBJ2-3, with D possibly being TRBD1 or TRBD2 (6 bases each). The CDR3 loop spans 18 amino acids. Trimming stripped 0 bases from V and 2 bases from J, with 18 bases between. Germline V gives CDR1 MNHEY, CDR2 SVGAGI. This CDR3 reads CASSYSIPQQGLTDTQYF. CDR3 DNA: TGTGCCAGCAGTTACTCGATCCCCCAACAGGGACTCACAGATACGCAGTATTTT.

The chain couples TRBV21-1 to TRBJ1-6; no check of the table's D call, TRBD1, against the DNA was made. TRBV21-1 is a recognized pseudogene. This CDR3 spans 17 amino acids. CDR3 nucleotide sequence: TGTGCCAGCAGTCATTCCCCACGGGGACGTGATAATTCACCCCTCCACTTT. Residues: CASSHSPRGRDNSPLHF.